This is a list of T cell receptor beta chains from one sample in a study of Graves' ophthalmopathy and Graves' hyperthyroidism. One entry per CDR3 protein, called by TCRdb with MiXCR from the multiplex PCR reads. The sample contains about 550,000 distinct CDR3 sequences, about 35% of which appear only once. The sample was peripheral blood or thyroid tissue (not recorded which). The source is an adult man with Graves' hyperthyroidism. Both conserved end residues are part of each CDR3. Fields, in order: V gene, D gene, J gene, clone size, CDR3 protein, CDR3 DNA. The D gene is left open where the match is weak. The size entry is marked missing in some rows and otherwise reads once, few, many or a size class.

TRBV6-2/TRBV6-3	TRBD1	TRBJ1-5	many	CASSLTGDNQPQHF	TGTGCCAGCAGTCTGACAGGGGACAATCAGCCCCAGCATTTT
TRBV12-3/TRBV12-4	NA	TRBJ1-2	NA	CASSIGTSGGPIHTF	TGTGCCAGCAGTATCGGGACTAGCGGGGGACCGATCCACACCTTC
TRBV7-2	NA	TRBJ2-2	few	CASSLDPANTGELFF	TGTGCCAGCAGCTTGGACCCAGCTAACACCGGGGAGCTGTTTTTT
TRBV27	TRBD1	TRBJ1-6	NA	CASSKTGVPGSPLHF	TGTGCCAGCAGTAAGACAGGGGTACCGGGTTCACCCCTCCACTTT
TRBV28	NA	TRBJ2-6	many	CASSLPGSGANVLTF	TGTGCCAGCAGCTTGCCGGGCTCTGGGGCCAACGTCCTGACTTTC
TRBV28	NA	TRBJ1-4	few	CATSPGRNNEKLFF	TGTGCCACTTCACCGGGACGGAATAATGAAAAACTGTTTTTT
TRBV28	NA	TRBJ1-1	NA	CASSSPQWTEPEAFF	TGTGCCAGCAGCTCTCCCCAGTGGACGGAACCAGAAGCTTTCTTT
TRBV7-2	TRBD2	TRBJ2-2	many	CASSFPTGLETGELFF	TGTGCCAGCAGCTTTCCGACGGGACTAGAGACCGGGGAGCTGTTTTTT
TRBV19	NA	TRBJ2-7	few	CAKYYEQYF	TGTGCCAAATACTACGAGCAGTACTTC
TRBV7-9	NA	TRBJ1-2	NA	CAGTGGADANYGYTF	TGTGCCGGCACCGGCGGAGCCGACGCTAACTATGGCTACACCTTT
TRBV24-1	NA	TRBJ1-1	NA	CATSDLTSGQITEAFF	TGTGCCACCAGTGATTTGACTAGCGGGCAAATCACTGAAGCTTTCTTT
TRBV29-1	TRBD2	TRBJ2-1	NA	CSVVTLGLADGNEQFF	TGCAGCGTTGTCACCCTAGGACTAGCTGACGGAAATGAGCAGTTCTTC
TRBV7-6	TRBD1	TRBJ1-4	NA	CASMGAGQGHNEKLFF	TGTGCCAGCATGGGGGCGGGACAGGGACATAATGAAAAACTGTTTTTT
TRBV7-8	NA	TRBJ1-1	few	CASSLERWGTEAFF	TGTGCCAGCAGCTTAGAACGGTGGGGCACTGAAGCTTTCTTT
TRBV7-9	NA	TRBJ1-1	many	CASSAFMNTEAFF	TGTGCCAGCAGCGCCTTTATGAACACTGAAGCTTTCTTT
TRBV20-1	NA	TRBJ1-2	many	CSAKLTAIYGYTF	TGCAGTGCGAAACTGACAGCTATCTATGGCTACACCTTC
TRBV25-1	TRBD1	TRBJ1-1	many	CASSEAAGTGEAFF	TGTGCCAGCAGTGAAGCAGCGGGGACAGGTGAAGCTTTCTTT
TRBV12-3/TRBV12-4	NA	TRBJ2-3	NA	CASSYLQGADTQYF	TGTGCCAGCAGTTACTTACAGGGTGCAGATACGCAGTATTTT
TRBV5-1	NA	TRBJ1-2	NA	CASSLEPGRMYYGYTF	TGCGCCAGCAGCTTGGAGCCAGGGCGTATGTACTATGGCTACACCTTC
TRBV7-2	NA	TRBJ2-2	many	CASSFGSVTGELFF	TGTGCCAGCAGTTTCGGATCGGTCACCGGGGAGCTGTTTTTT
TRBV7-2	TRBD2	TRBJ2-7	NA	CASSFSSGGAGNEQYF	TGTGCCAGCAGCTTCTCGAGCGGGGGGGCCGGCAATGAGCAGTACTTC
TRBV25-1	NA	TRBJ1-4	many	CASSDRFLGEKLFF	TGTGCCAGCAGTGATAGGTTCCTGGGAGAAAAACTGTTTTTT
TRBV10-3	NA	TRBJ1-4	NA	CAISERGGTEKPFF	TGTGCCATCAGTGAGAGGGGCGGGACTGAAAAACCGTTTTTT